The entry below gives a single T cell receptor beta chain sequence along with its context. What it binds is unknown. The data are from a study of OX40 agonist ivuxolimab in advanced cancers. Study summary: Subjects had a mean age of about 60 years, with a range of roughly 20 to 80; just over 80% were male.

Study-wide results and limits: Expanded clones tended on average to be more numerous among CD8+ T cells than CD4+.

Germline V gives CDR1 GTSNPN, CDR2 SVGIG (reference sequence). The V end lost 0 bases, the J end lost 3 bases, and 6 bases lay between the germline ends. This CDR3 has 12 amino acids. Produced via immunoSEQ multiplex PCR; TCRdb's table is partial and in-frame only. In the table there are tens of thousands of clones, approximately 84% of which are singletons. Anyone with autoimmune disease history or systemic immunosuppression was excluded. The sequenced sample was CD4+ or CD8+ T cells sorted from blood, obtained in a trial of the OX40 agonist ivuxolimab. The TCR originated in an adult with an advanced solid tumor such as melanoma, head and neck, liver or kidney cancer. The chain couples TRBV30 to TRBJ2-7, with D unclear. The CDR3 reads CAWSVSGYEQYF. CDR3 DNA sequence: TGTGCCTGGAGTGTATCGGGCTACGAGCAGTACTTC.